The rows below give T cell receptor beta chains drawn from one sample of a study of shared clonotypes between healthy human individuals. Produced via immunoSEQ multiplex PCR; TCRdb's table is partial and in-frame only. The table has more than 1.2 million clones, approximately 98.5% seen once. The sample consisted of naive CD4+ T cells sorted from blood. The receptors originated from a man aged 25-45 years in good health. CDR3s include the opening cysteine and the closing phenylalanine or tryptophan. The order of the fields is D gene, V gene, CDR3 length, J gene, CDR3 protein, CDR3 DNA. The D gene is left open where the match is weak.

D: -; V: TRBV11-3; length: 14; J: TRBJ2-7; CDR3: CASSLGGDSYEQYF; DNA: TGTGCCAGCAGCTTAGGGGGGGACAGCTACGAGCAGTACTTC
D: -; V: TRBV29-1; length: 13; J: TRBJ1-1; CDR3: CSGTGTEGSEAFF; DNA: TGCAGCGGAACCGGGACGGAGGGTTCTGAAGCTTTCTTT
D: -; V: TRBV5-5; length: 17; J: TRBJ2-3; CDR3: CASSLSNSGLYTDTQYF; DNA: TGTGCCAGCAGCTTGTCTAACAGCGGACTATACACAGATACGCAGTATTTT
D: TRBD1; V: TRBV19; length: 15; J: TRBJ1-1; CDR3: CASSRAGGRETEAFF; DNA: TGTGCCAGTAGTCGAGCAGGGGGAAGGGAAACTGAAGCTTTCTTT
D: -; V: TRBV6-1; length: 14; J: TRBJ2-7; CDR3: CASRRQEGVYEQYF; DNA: TGTGCCAGCAGACGACAGGAGGGGGTATACGAGCAGTACTTC
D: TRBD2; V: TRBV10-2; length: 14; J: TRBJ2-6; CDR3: CAGSSGTGANVLTF; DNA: TGCGCCGGGTCTAGCGGGACTGGGGCCAACGTCCTGACTTTC
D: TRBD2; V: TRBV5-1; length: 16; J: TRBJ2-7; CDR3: CASSLELAGVRYEQYF; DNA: TGCGCCAGCAGCTTGGAGTTAGCGGGAGTAAGGTACGAGCAGTACTTC
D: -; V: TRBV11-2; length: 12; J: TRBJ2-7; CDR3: CASSFLLYEQYF; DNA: TGTGCCAGCAGCTTCCTCCTGTACGAGCAGTACTTC
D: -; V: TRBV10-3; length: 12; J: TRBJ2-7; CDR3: CAISQGGYEQYF; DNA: TGTGCCATCTCTCAGGGGGGCTACGAGCAGTACTTC
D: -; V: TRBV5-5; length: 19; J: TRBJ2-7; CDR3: CASSYSRSWGPAARSEQYF; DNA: TGTGCCAGCAGTTACTCCCGCTCATGGGGACCGGCGGCTCGCTCCGAGCAGTACTTC
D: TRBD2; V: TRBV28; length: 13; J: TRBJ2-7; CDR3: CASRSGTIYEQYF; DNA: TGTGCCAGCAGGTCCGGGACTATCTACGAGCAGTACTTC
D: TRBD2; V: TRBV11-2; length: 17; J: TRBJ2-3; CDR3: CASSLTGLAASTDTQYF; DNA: TGTGCCAGCAGCTTAACGGGACTAGCGGCTAGCACAGATACGCAGTATTTT
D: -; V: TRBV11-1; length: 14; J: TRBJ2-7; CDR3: CASSFVSTSYEQYF; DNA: TGTGCCAGCAGCTTCGTTTCCACCTCCTACGAGCAGTACTTC
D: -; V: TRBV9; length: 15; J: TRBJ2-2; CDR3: CASSVGVPNTGELFF; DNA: TGTGCCAGCAGCGTAGGAGTACCGAACACCGGGGAGCTGTTTTTT
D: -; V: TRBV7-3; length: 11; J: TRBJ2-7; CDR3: CASSLIDEQYF; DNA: TGTGCCAGCAGCTTAATTGACGAGCAGTACTTC
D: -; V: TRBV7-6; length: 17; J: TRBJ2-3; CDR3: CASSPVLWAGSTDTQYF; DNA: TGTGCCAGCAGCCCGGTGCTGTGGGCTGGTAGCACAGATACGCAGTATTTT
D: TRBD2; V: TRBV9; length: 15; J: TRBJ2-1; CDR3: CASSYLLAGYNEQFF; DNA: TGTGCCAGCAGCTACTTACTAGCGGGATACAATGAGCAGTTCTTC
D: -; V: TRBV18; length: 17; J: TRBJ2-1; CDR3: CASSRSLPNNQYNEQFF; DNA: TGTGCCAGCTCACGGAGTCTACCCAACAACCAATACAATGAGCAGTTCTTC
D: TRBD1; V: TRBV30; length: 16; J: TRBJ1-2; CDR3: CAWSAGTGKKSSGYTF; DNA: TGTGCCTGGAGTGCCGGGACAGGGAAAAAGTCTAGTGGCTACACCTTC
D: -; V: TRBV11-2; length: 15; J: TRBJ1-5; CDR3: CASSLDGGSNQPQHF; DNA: TGTGCCAGCAGCTTAGACGGTGGAAGCAATCAGCCCCAGCATTTT